The subject of this entry is one T cell receptor beta chain. The antigen remains unidentified. The sample comes from a study of cytomegalovirus exposure and HLA in healthy donors. Study findings and constraints: Reports state that TCR beta sequences accurately predicted most subjects' HLA-A and HLA-B alleles. Reportedly, a later analysis found an Asian-associated ancestry cluster had fewer N-insertions than the roughly 630-donor mean. Researchers reported in a later analysis that a missense DCLRE1C variant was tied to TCR beta V- and J-gene trimming. About 87% or about 30% of the time was how often most TCR beta V segments were productive, according to an earlier analysis.

The junction had 7 bases not matched to a gene; V was cut back by 7 bases and J by 6 bases. CDR1 and CDR2 (germline): SQVTM, ANQGSEA. The length of the CDR3 is 13 residues. With 60 Vbeta and 13 Jbeta primers, the PCR was carried out. The method was immunoSEQ multiplex PCR; TCRdb's version includes in-frame clones alone and lacks a portion of them. The sample has under 95,000 clones, roughly 8.2% seen once. This receptor was identified in a man aged 50-59 years in good health and CMV-seronegative. The chain combines TRBV29-1 with TRBJ2-1, with 9 bases aligning to TRBD2. Input material: PBMCs. CDR3 bases: TGCAGCGGGCGTAGCGGGAGTGTCAATGAGCAGTTCTTC. Translation gives CSGRSGSVNEQFF.